These 31 T cell receptor beta chains were sequenced from one sample in a study of control samples from healthy donors and cancer patients. The assay was immunoSEQ multiplex PCR, and TCRdb's table has in-frame clones only and misses some. The sample holds 60,000 to 95,000 clones; about 89% are singletons and the top ten take roughly a tenth. The sample consisted of PBMCs. Receptor source: a woman aged 45-60 years with colorectal cancer.

The J gene is TRBJ1-2, the V gene TRBV12-3 or TRBV12-4; D gene unclear. V was cut by 5 bases and J by 2 bases, with 3 bases left in between. The CDR3 length is 11 residues. The CDR3 sequence is CASSPNYGYTF. CDR3 DNA sequence: TGTGCCAGCAGTCCAAACTATGGCTACACCTTC.

This clone occurred a few times. The chain combines TRBV5-1 with TRBJ1-3, with a weak D call TRBD1 (6 bases). Germline V lookup: CDR1 SGHRS, CDR2 YFSETQ. Deletions cut 4 bases from V and 4 bases from J, with 15 bases between. The length of the CDR3 is 15 residues. The CDR3 is CASSGGQLSGNTIYF. For the CDR3, the DNA is TGCGCCAGCAGCGGAGGACAGTTATCCGGAAACACCATATATTTT.

This clone appeared a single time. The chain couples TRBV27 to TRBJ2-1; a weak D match, TRBD1 (5 bases). This CDR3 contains 15 residues. Germline CDR1 reads MNHEY; CDR2 reads SMNVEV (reference sequence). V lost 0 bases and J lost 1, with 7 bases in between. CDR3 coding DNA: TGTGCCAGCAGTTTATCACAGGAATCCTACAATGAGCAGTTCTTC. It yields the protein CASSLSQESYNEQFF.

DNA of the CDR3: TGTGCCAGCAGCGTAGATTTTATGTATGGCTCGACTGAAGCTTTCTTT. Amino acid sequence: CASSVDFMYGSTEAFF. The chain combines TRBV9 with TRBJ1-1, with unresolved D. CDR3 length: 16 amino acids. Germline V lookup: CDR1 SGDLS, CDR2 YYNGEE. Deletions cut 0 bases from V and 5 bases from J, with 17 bases between. The full variable domain, in which reference TRBV9 and TRBJ1-1 provide the parts outside the CDR3, is DSGVTQTPKHLITATGQRVTLRCSPRSGDLSVYWYQQSLDQGLQFLIQYYNGEERAKGNILERFSAQQFPDLHSELNLSSLELGDSALYFCASSVDFMYGSTEAFFGQGTRLTVV.

This CDR3 is CASSGRGTSGGNEQFF. CDR3 bases: TGTGCCAGCAGCGGGAGGGGAACTAGCGGGGGCAATGAGCAGTTCTTC. The chain couples TRBV9 to TRBJ2-1; 11 positions agree with TRBD2. The CDR3 consists of 16 residues. V lost 3 bases and J lost 6; bases outside the gene matches: 8. CDR1 SGDLS and CDR2 YYNGEE come from the germline V gene.

The gene calls are TRBV5-1 and TRBJ1-1; possible D gene TRBD1, 5 bases. V lost 2 bases and J lost 5, with 10 bases in between. The germline V gene has CDR1 SGHRS and CDR2 YFSETQ. The CDR3 length is 13 residues. CDR3 in DNA: TGCGCCAGCAGCTTAGGGGAGCATACTGAAGCTTTCTTT. It translates to CASSLGEHTEAFF.

The chain employs TRBV6-5 and TRBJ1-1, with a weak D call TRBD1 (6 bases). This CDR3 has 12 amino acids. Trimming took 7 bases from V and 7 from J, leaving 13 bases between them. Per germline, CDR1 MNHEY and CDR2 SVGAGI. CDR3 DNA sequence: TGTGCCAGCAAAGTCAGGGGATTTGAAGCTTTCTTT. Translating it yields CASKVRGFEAFF.

This chain connects TRBV7-3 to TRBJ1-1, with 8 positions matching TRBD1. Germline assignment: CDR1 SGHTA and CDR2 FQGTGA. V gave up 8 bases and J gave up 3 bases; unmatched junction bases: 8. The CDR3 spans 14 residues. Written as DNA, the CDR3 is TGTGCCAGCTCTATAACAGGGGGTGACACTGAAGCTTTCTTT. Its protein is CASSITGGDTEAFF.

This rearrangement joins TRBV6-5 to TRBJ1-4, with D perhaps TRBD1 (6 bases). The V gene's germline CDR1 is MNHEY and CDR2 SVGAGI. This CDR3 contains 14 residues. V lost 8 bases and J lost 5, with 15 bases in between. The CDR3 reads CASSRNRENEKLFF. The DNA of the CDR3 is TGTGCCAGCTCTAGAAACAGGGAGAATGAAAAACTGTTTTTT.

The chain combines TRBV4-1 with TRBJ2-2; the D is unclear. Germline CDR1 and CDR2: MGHRA and YSYEKL. The V end was cut by 7 bases, the J end by 4 bases, with 13 bases between. The CDR3 runs to 14 residues. Here the CDR3 reads CASTPTRFTGELFF. The CDR3 DNA reads as TGCGCCAGCACCCCCACACGGTTCACCGGGGAGCTGTTTTTT.

The chain is built from TRBV18 and TRBJ2-1; tentatively, D is TRBD1 (5 bases). The V and J ends lost 2 bases and 6 bases respectively, with 14 bases between them. Germline V gene lookup returns CDR1 KGHSH and CDR2 LQKENI. This CDR3 spans 15 amino acids. The CDR3 loop reads CASSPKNLRANEQFF. DNA for the CDR3: TGTGCCAGCTCACCAAAGAACCTCAGGGCCAATGAGCAGTTCTTC.

The CDR3 is CASSESNGNSPLHF. In DNA, the CDR3 is TGCGCCAGCAGTGAGTCGAACGGTAATTCACCCCTCCACTTT. The chain carries TRBV10-2 and TRBJ1-6; D ambiguous. V was clipped by 0 bases and J by 6 bases, with 6 bases between them. Germline CDR1 reads WSHSY; CDR2 reads SAAADI. The CDR3 length is 14 residues.

The chain employs TRBV5-6 and TRBJ1-6; 7 nucleotides align to TRBD1. The germline gives CDR1 SGHDT, CDR2 YYEEEE. The junction had 16 bases not matched to a gene; V was cut back by 2 bases and J by 8 bases. The CDR3 loop spans 18 amino acids. In DNA, the CDR3 is TGTGCCAGCAGCTTCCTAGGAACACACAGGGGCGCTCATTCACCCCTCCACTTT. Encoded protein: CASSFLGTHRGAHSPLHF.

V and J are TRBV29-1 and TRBJ1-1; D is undetermined. The V and J ends lost 6 bases and 1 base respectively, with 12 bases between them. Germline loops: CDR1 SQVTM, CDR2 ANQGSEA. This CDR3 region has 13 residues. The CDR3 is CSVMAAQNTEAFF. The CDR3 DNA follows: TGCAGCGTGATGGCAGCCCAGAACACTGAAGCTTTCTTT.

The chain is built from TRBV30 and TRBJ1-6; TRBD1 aligns across 9 bases. Losses at the gene ends were 3 bases for V and 7 bases for J; bases not matched to a gene: 1. CDR1 GTSNPN and CDR2 SVGIG come from the germline V gene (reference sequence). The CDR3 spans 13 residues. In nucleotides, the CDR3 is TGTGCCTGGAGGGGACAGGGAAATTCACCCCTCCACTTT. This gives the protein CAWRGQGNSPLHF.

This sequence joins TRBV4-1 and TRBJ1-5, with D hard to call. Trimming took off 5 bases at V and 9 bases at J, with 11 bases between the two ends. The CDR3 totals 12 residues. Germline CDR1 reads MGHRA; CDR2 reads YSYEKL. The CDR3 bases are TGCGCCAGCAGCTCCTATTCCGGGCCCCAGCATTTT. Its protein is CASSSYSGPQHF.

This chain links TRBV12-3 or TRBV12-4 with TRBJ2-5; D is uncertain. V was cut by 0 bases and J by 5 bases, with 7 bases left in between. The CDR3 is 13 residues long. The CDR3 DNA reads as TGTGCCAGCAGTTTAGCGGTCGGCGAGACCCAGTACTTC. It translates to CASSLAVGETQYF.

The chain has TRBV7-3 and TRBJ2-1; D perhaps matches TRBD1 (6 bases). The germline V and J ends were trimmed by 2 bases and 7 bases, with 18 bases remaining between them. Per the germline V gene, CDR1 is SGHTA and CDR2 is FQGTGA. There are 16 residues in the CDR3. The CDR3 sequence: CASSLGTGVGGNEQFF. The CDR3 DNA follows: TGTGCCAGCAGCTTAGGTACCGGGGTAGGGGGTAATGAGCAGTTCTTC.

This clone occurred a few times. The gene calls are TRBV12-5 and TRBJ1-6; 8 nucleotides line up with TRBD1. CDR3 length: 17 residues. Looked up from germline, CDR1 is LGHNT and CDR2 is FRNRAP. The junction had 10 bases not matched to a gene; V was cut back by 4 bases and J by 5 bases. DNA of the CDR3: TGTGCTAGTGGTTGGATCCAGGGGGCAGGGGATAATTCACCCCTCCACTTT. This gives the protein CASGWIQGAGDNSPLHF. Full variable domain (remainder filled in from reference TRBV12-5 and TRBJ1-6): DARVTQTPRHKVTEMGQEVTMRCQPILGHNTVFWYRQTMMQGLELLAYFRNRAPLDDSGMPKDRFSAEMPDATLATLKIQPSEPRDSAVYFCASGWIQGAGDNSPLHFGNGTRLTVT.

The rearrangement joins TRBV29-1 to TRBJ1-1; 8 bases line up with TRBD1. The CDR3 loop spans 15 amino acids. Germline CDR1 reads SQVTM; CDR2 reads ANQGSEA. Trimming cost V 6 bases and J 0 bases; bases outside gene matches: 9. For the CDR3, the DNA is TGCAGCGTGTGGACAGGGCTTGGGTTGAACACTGAAGCTTTCTTT. Residues: CSVWTGLGLNTEAFF. The variable domain in full, completed from reference TRBV29-1 and TRBJ1-1, reads SAVISQKPSRDICQRGTSLTIQCQVDSQVTMMFWYRQQPGQSLTLIATANQGSEATYESGFVIDKFPISRPNLTFSTLTVSNMSPEDSSIYLCSVWTGLGLNTEAFFGQGTRLTVV.

V usage is TRBV12-3 or TRBV12-4 and J usage is TRBJ2-7; no clear D. Trimming left V 6 bases short and J 7 bases short, with 13 bases between. The CDR3 is 12 residues long. CDR3 sequence reads: CASSRGQTEQYV. DNA of the CDR3: TGTGCCAGCAGCCGAGGTCAGACAGAGCAGTACGTC.

The genes are TRBV19 and TRBJ2-2; 8 bases fit TRBD2. The CDR3 is 17 residues long. V lost 1 base to trimming and J lost 5 bases; unmatched junction nucleotides: 9. Germline-derived CDR1 and CDR2 are LNHDA and SQIVND (reference sequence). CDR3 sequence reads: CASSIVGGIAGTGELFF. CDR3 sequence (DNA): TGTGCCAGTAGTATAGTAGGGGGTATAGCGGGGACCGGGGAGCTGTTTTTT.

This clone was picked up a small number of times. The chain recombines TRBV4-1 with TRBJ1-1; the D is unclear. The CDR3 length is 13 residues. Germline-derived CDR1 and CDR2 are MGHRA and YSYEKL. DNA for the CDR3: TGCGCGGCAGGCGTCAGATTGAACACTGAAGCTTTCTTT. The encoded protein is CAAGVRLNTEAFF.

In regard to this clone: At the DNA level, this CDR3 is encoded by other sequences in the same sample as well. V gene TRBV12-3 or TRBV12-4 combines with J gene TRBJ1-2; TRBD1 matches at 8 bases. The CDR3 has 13 residues. J gave up 3 bases and V 6 bases, and 3 bases lay outside the gene matches. CDR3 bases: TGTGCCAGCAGCCCGGGACAGGACTATGGCTACACCTTC. It is translated as CASSPGQDYGYTF.

The genes are TRBV6-1 and TRBJ1-6; TRBD1 is a possible D gene (5 bases). Trimming shortened V by 2 bases and J by 7 bases, and 12 bases separated the two germline ends. This CDR3 comprises 15 residues. Germline CDR1 and CDR2: MNHNS and SASEGT. CDR3 protein: CASSEQGVRNSPLHF. CDR3 sequence (DNA): TGTGCCAGCAGTGAACAGGGCGTTCGGAATTCACCCCTCCACTTT.

The V and J genes are TRBV5-1 and TRBJ1-3; no clear D. Per germline, CDR1 SGHRS and CDR2 YFSETQ. V was shortened by 4 bases and J by 0 bases, with 11 bases between the two germline ends. The CDR3 extends over 15 amino acids. CDR3 amino acids: CASSETVPSGNTIYF. DNA for the CDR3: TGCGCCAGCAGCGAAACAGTTCCCTCTGGAAACACCATATATTTT. Full variable domain (missing parts from reference TRBV5-1 and TRBJ1-3): KAGVTQTPRYLIKTRGQQVTLSCSPISGHRSVSWYQQTPGQGLQFLFEYFSETQRNKGNFPGRFSGRQFSNSRSEMNVSTLELGDSALYLCASSETVPSGNTIYFGEGSWLTVV.

This rearrangement joins TRBV28 to TRBJ2-7, with D maybe TRBD2 (5 bases). V was pared by 6 bases and J by 6 bases, with 12 bases between. The CDR3 covers 12 residues. Germline-derived CDR1 and CDR2 are MDHEN and SYDVKM. CDR3 residues: CASSTRGGEQYV. Here the CDR3 DNA reads TGTGCCAGCAGCACCCGCGGAGGCGAGCAGTACGTC.

The chain uses TRBV18 and TRBJ1-4, with D possibly being TRBD1 (5 bases). The CDR3 contains 13 residues. CDR1 KGHSH and CDR2 LQKENI come from the germline V gene. With 3 bases removed from V and 12 bases from J, the gap between germline ends came to 14 bases. The CDR3 DNA reads TGTGCCAGCTCACCCCCGACAGTGGTCGAACTGTTTTTT. Amino acids: CASSPPTVVELFF.

This chain uses TRBV6-2 or TRBV6-3 with TRBJ2-2; D perhaps matches TRBD1 (5 bases). There are 17 residues in the CDR3. Germline lookup yields CDR1 MNHEY and CDR2 SVGEGT. Between the trimmed V and J ends, which lost 6 bases and 1 base, there was a span of 18 bases. The CDR3 DNA reads TGTGCCAGCAGCCCTACCAGAGACAGCTTGAACACCGGGGAGCTGTTTTTT. This encodes CASSPTRDSLNTGELFF.

This clone was seen a handful of times. This chain links TRBV10-3 with TRBJ1-5; the match to TRBD1 covers 8 bases. V gave up 0 bases and J gave up 1 base; unmatched junction bases: 2. Germline CDR1 reads ENHRY; CDR2 reads SYGVKD. The length of the CDR3 is 16 residues. CDR3 DNA sequence: TGTGCCATCAGTGAGTCGACAGGGGAGAGCAATCAGCCCCAGCATTTT. The encoded protein is CAISESTGESNQPQHF.

The sample holds one count of this clone. This chain uses TRBV6-5 with TRBJ2-3; 9 bases fit TRBD2. V was clipped by 4 bases and J by 2 bases; unmatched bases: 4. Germline loops: CDR1 MNHEY, CDR2 SVGAGI. The length of the CDR3 is 15 residues. CDR3 bases: TGTGCCAGCAGTTTGAGCGGGAGGATCACAGATACGCAGTATTTT. Its protein is CASSLSGRITDTQYF.